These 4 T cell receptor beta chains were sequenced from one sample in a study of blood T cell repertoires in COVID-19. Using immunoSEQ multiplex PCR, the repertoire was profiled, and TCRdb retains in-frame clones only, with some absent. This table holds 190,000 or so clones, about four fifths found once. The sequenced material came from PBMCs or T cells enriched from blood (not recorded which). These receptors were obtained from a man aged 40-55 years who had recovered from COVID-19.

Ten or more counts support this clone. The CDR3 loop is CASSEGATGFGNTIYF. The DNA of the CDR3 is TGTGCCAGCAGCGAGGGGGCCACAGGGTTCGGAAACACCATATATTTT. The chain joins TRBV9 to TRBJ1-3, with 7 positions matching TRBD1. V dropped 3 bases and J dropped 4; count of bases not matched to a gene: 10. CDR3 size: 16 residues. Germline-derived CDR1 and CDR2 are SGDLS and YYNGEE.

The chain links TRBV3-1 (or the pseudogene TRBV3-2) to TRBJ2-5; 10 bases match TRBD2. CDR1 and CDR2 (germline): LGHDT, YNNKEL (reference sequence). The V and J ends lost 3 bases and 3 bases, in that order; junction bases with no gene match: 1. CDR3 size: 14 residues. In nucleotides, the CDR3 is TGTGCCAGCAGCCATGGACTAGCGGAAGAGACCCAGTACTTC. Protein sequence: CASSHGLAEETQYF.

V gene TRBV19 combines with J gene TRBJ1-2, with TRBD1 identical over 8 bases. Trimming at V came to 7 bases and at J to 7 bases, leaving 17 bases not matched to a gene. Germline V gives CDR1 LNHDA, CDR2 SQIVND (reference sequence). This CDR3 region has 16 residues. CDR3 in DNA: TGTGCCAGTATCTCCCACCCGGACAGGGCTCTATCTGGCTACACCTTC. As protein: CASISHPDRALSGYTF.

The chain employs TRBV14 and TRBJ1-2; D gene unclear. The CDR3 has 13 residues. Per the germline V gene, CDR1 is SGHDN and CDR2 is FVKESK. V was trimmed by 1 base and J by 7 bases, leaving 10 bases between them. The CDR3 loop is CASSQGQVFGYTF. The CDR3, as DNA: TGTGCCAGCAGCCAAGGTCAGGTTTTTGGCTACACCTTC. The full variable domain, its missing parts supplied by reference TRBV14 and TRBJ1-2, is EAGVTQFPSHSVIEKGQTVTLRCDPISGHDNLYWYRRVMGKEIKFLLHFVKESKQDESGMPNNRFLAERTGGTYSTLKVQPAELEDSGVYFCASSQGQVFGYTFGSGTRLTVV.